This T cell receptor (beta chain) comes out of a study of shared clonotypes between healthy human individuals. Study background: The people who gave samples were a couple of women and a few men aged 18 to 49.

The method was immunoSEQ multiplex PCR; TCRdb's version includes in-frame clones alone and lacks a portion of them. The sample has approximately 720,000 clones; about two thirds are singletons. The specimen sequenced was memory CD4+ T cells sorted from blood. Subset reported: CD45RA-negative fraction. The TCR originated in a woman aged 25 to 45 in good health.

This CDR3 reads CASSLGGEALDEQFF. As DNA, the CDR3 is TGCGCCAGCAGCTTAGGCGGGGAGGCGCTGGATGAGCAGTTCTTC. This sequence joins TRBV5-1 and TRBJ2-1; D may be TRBD2 (6 bases). The germline gives CDR1 SGHRS, CDR2 YFSETQ. Trimming left V 2 bases short and J 8 bases short, with 17 bases between. The CDR3 extends over 15 amino acids.